The present entry profiles one T cell receptor beta chain with its context. No antigen is known for it. A much larger clone is a single base away; this may be a read error. The data were obtained in a study of blood T cells in healthy people across ages (dated by TCRdb to the mid-2010s). At the level of the whole study: In model experiments, template switching captured roughly one uniquely barcoded TCR beta cDNA molecule for every two T cells. For two donors (one aged 18 to 30 and one aged 80 or older), the study analyzed two additional independent replicas of 1 million unique cDNA reads from the same blood draw. The donors were split into four age groups: young (average 16 years), middle-aged (roughly 40), aged (62) and long-lived (roughly 88). To track age-related changes in TCR beta repertoire diversity, the study relied on deep sequencing normalized with unique cDNA molecular identifiers. Donors of different ages were randomly distributed across sequencing lanes to avoid experimental bias.

The roughly 42 donors, aged 6 to 90 years, were systemically healthy Caucasian individuals from Russia. Around 10 milliliters of peripheral blood were collected from each donor into EDTA-treated Vacutainer tubes. PBMCs were isolated by Ficoll-Paque density-gradient centrifugation, with at least 7 million obtained per sample. Trizol reagent was used to extract total RNA from PBMCs, with at least 6 micrograms per sample. Naive CD45RAhigh/CD27high T cell percentages were measured by flow cytometry on a PBMC aliquot from every donor. CDR1 and CDR2 were assigned from the germline V gene as SGHVS and FQNEAQ. The CDR3 numbers 14 residues from cysteine through phenylalanine. Only the CDR3 portion is preserved as DNA: 42 bases, with reading frame beginning at the first base. Receptor amplification or capture employed 5' RACE. Sequenced using an Illumina HiSeq 2500. The second PCR ran for about 6 to 12 cycles and used a J-beta primer mix along with a sample-barcoded 5' primer. A unique molecular identifier was introduced onto each TCR beta cDNA molecule by a template-switch 5' adaptor carrying 12 random nucleotides. Each sample yielded at least 2.5 million CDR3-containing paired-end reads. The Mint cDNA synthesis kit, primed by a TRBC-specific oligonucleotide, was used to synthesize first-strand cDNA from all RNA. Following uracil-DNA glycosylase treatment, all cDNA underwent a first 18-cycle PCR with the universal primers M1SS and BC2_uni_R. From the authors' description of their analysis: Each sample was normalized by randomly selecting 1 million high-quality reads, each carrying a distinct molecular identifier. Reads with shared molecular identifiers were discarded instead of being binned into consensus sequences. MiTCR, with a Q25 quality threshold and the strictest error-elimination algorithm, was used for CDR3 identification, clonotype clustering and error correction. A nonparametric unseen species model using Euler transformation provided a lower-bound estimate of total TCR beta diversity. TCRdb trimmed public reads at Q25 via fastp, called clones via MiXCR and kept in-frame beta chains. Rows with a matching CDR3 protein are joined into one entry that keeps the most common DNA and genes. These V and J calls derive from TCRdb rather than the authors' analysis. This sample comprises some 900,000 distinct CDR3 sequences, more than 25% of them detected only once. The ten largest clones take up 15% to 20% of the sample.

Study-wide findings and limitations: Conclusive comparison of naive and antigen-experienced compartments was prevented by the profiling of bulk unsorted PBMCs. There was a strong correlation between observed TCR beta diversity and the percentage of naive T cells measured by flow cytometry. Estimates of total diversity from one million sequenced T cells were regarded as lower bounds and underestimates. Compared with the aged group, the long-lived group had more naive CD4+ T cells, fewer expanded clones and increased TCR diversity, suggesting age selection. Observed TCR beta diversity per million T cells fell roughly linearly with age, and a significant reduction was already apparent by age roughly 40. Because the CMV infection status of the donors was unknown, age-related changes in expanded clonotypes may potentially have been confounded.

The V and J segments used are TRBV7-8 and TRBJ2-7; a tentative D match to TRBD2 spans 6 bases. Gene TRBJ2-5 matches the end of the DNA better, so the J call may be wrong. Sequencing input: blood. The TCR comes from an elderly woman in good health. The DNA sequence is TGTGCCAGCAGCTTAGTTGGAGGGAGTGAGACCCAGTACTTC. Its translation is CASSLVGGSETQYF.